These 17 T cell receptor beta chains share one sample of origin, sequenced in a study of cytomegalovirus exposure and HLA in healthy donors. The PCR used 60 Vbeta and 13 Jbeta primers. Method: immunoSEQ multiplex PCR; TCRdb's copy keeps in-frame clones and lacks some. The table records about 150,000 clones, about 84% of them present only once. Sequenced sample: PBMCs. These receptors all come from a woman aged 40 to 55 in good health and CMV-seropositive.

A few counts support this clone. V and J are TRBV7-8 and TRBJ2-3; D not certain. The CDR3 totals 17 residues. Looked up from germline, CDR1 is SGHVS and CDR2 is FQNEAQ. V lost 3 bases and J lost 0, with 16 bases in between. In DNA form, the CDR3 reads TGTGCCAGCAGCTTTCGTCTAACAGTATCTAGCACAGATACGCAGTATTTT. Its protein product is CASSFRLTVSSTDTQYF. Supplemented by reference TRBV7-8 and TRBJ2-3, the full variable domain reads GAGVSQSPRYKVAKRGQDVALRCDPISGHVSLFWYQQALGQGPEFLTYFQNEAQLDKSGLPSDRFFAERPEGSVSTLKIQRTQQEDSAVYLCASSFRLTVSSTDTQYFGPGTRLTVL.

The J gene is TRBJ2-2, the V gene TRBV9; 7 bases line up with TRBD2. The CDR3 spans 15 residues. V gave up 2 bases and J gave up 7 bases; unmatched junction bases: 8. CDR1 and CDR2 (germline): SGDLS, YYNGEE. The CDR3 DNA reads as TGTGCCAGCAGCGTCACCAGCGGGACCCACGGGGAGCTGTTTTTT. It translates to CASSVTSGTHGELFF.

The CDR3 loop reads CASSDGTSSLKQFF. CDR3 nucleotide sequence: TGTGCCAGCAGTGACGGGACTAGCAGCTTGAAGCAGTTCTTC. The chain carries TRBV27 and TRBJ2-1, with 9 nucleotides matching TRBD2. This CDR3 region has 14 residues. Germline V gene sequence: CDR1 MNHEY, CDR2 SMNVEV (reference sequence). With V trimmed by 5 bases and J by 11 bases, 10 bases remained unmatched.

The rearrangement links TRBV4-2 to TRBJ2-7; 7 nucleotides align to TRBD1. CDR3 length: 12 amino acids. Germline V lookup: CDR1 LGHNA, CDR2 YNFKEQ. After removal of 5 bases from V and 5 bases from J, the junction contained 3 bases not matched to a gene. The CDR3 is CASSDRDNEQYF. In DNA form, the CDR3 reads TGTGCCAGCAGCGACAGGGACAACGAGCAGTACTTC.

The genes are TRBV7-2 and TRBJ1-2; TRBD1 aligns across 9 bases. This CDR3 comprises 14 residues. From germline, CDR1 is SGHTA and CDR2 FQGNSA. With V trimmed by 0 bases and J by 7 bases, 3 bases remained unmatched. CDR3 amino acids: CASSLAGQGLGYTF. The DNA of the CDR3 is TGTGCCAGCAGCTTAGCGGGACAGGGTCTTGGCTACACCTTC.

The gene calls are TRBV6-6 and TRBJ1-2, with D hard to call. Trimming stripped 2 bases from V and 0 bases from J, with 7 bases between. Looked up from germline, CDR1 is MNHNY and CDR2 is SVGAGI (reference sequence). CDR3 length: 14 amino acids. CDR3 protein: CASSYAAANYGYTF. The CDR3 DNA reads TGTGCCAGCAGTTACGCGGCAGCTAACTATGGCTACACCTTC.

The chain has TRBV30 and TRBJ2-7; TRBD2 might be the D (6 bases). Germline assignment: CDR1 GTSNPN and CDR2 SVGIG (reference sequence). The CDR3 has 12 residues. The V and J ends lost 4 bases and 4 bases respectively, with 11 bases between them. This CDR3 reads CAWTRGTYEQYF. The CDR3 DNA reads TGTGCCTGGACGCGAGGGACTTACGAGCAGTACTTC.

The chain carries TRBV9 and TRBJ2-2, with D possibly matching TRBD1 (6 bases). The germline V and J ends were trimmed by 4 bases and 3 bases, with 13 bases remaining between them. In germline, CDR1 is SGDLS, CDR2 YYNGEE. The CDR3 spans 15 residues. CDR3 nucleotide sequence: TGTGCCAGCAGCACCAGGGACACCTACACCGGGGAGCTGTTTTTT. It specifies CASSTRDTYTGELFF.

The chain is built from TRBV9 and TRBJ1-3; D is undetermined. The CDR3 length is 15 residues. With 0 bases removed from V and 0 bases from J, the gap between germline ends came to 7 bases. Germline lookup yields CDR1 SGDLS and CDR2 YYNGEE. The CDR3 here is CASSVGTASGNTIYF. The DNA for the CDR3 is TGTGCCAGCAGCGTAGGAACAGCCTCTGGAAACACCATATATTTT.

The chain carries TRBV5-1 and TRBJ2-5; D remains ambiguous. The CDR3 spans 16 residues. With 0 bases removed from V and 5 bases from J, the gap between germline ends came to 17 bases. Germline assignment: CDR1 SGHRS and CDR2 YFSETQ. This chain's CDR3 is CASSLGAQSSGETQYF. As DNA, the CDR3 is TGCGCCAGCAGCTTGGGAGCGCAGTCCTCTGGGGAGACCCAGTACTTC.

The chain uses TRBV7-9 and TRBJ2-3; D remains unclear. CDR1 is SEHNR and CDR2 is FQNEAQ in the germline V gene (reference sequence). Trimming took off 6 bases at V and 0 bases at J, with 7 bases between the two ends. This CDR3 spans 13 amino acids. In nucleotides, the CDR3 is TGTGCCAGCAGGCGCCTTAGCACAGATACGCAGTATTTT. As protein: CASRRLSTDTQYF. The full variable domain, in which reference TRBV7-9 and TRBJ2-3 provide the parts outside the CDR3, is DTGVSQNPRHKITKRGQNVTFRCDPISEHNRLYWYRQTLGQGPEFLTYFQNEAQLEKSRLLSDRFSAERPKGSFSTLEIQRTEQGDSAMYLCASRRLSTDTQYFGPGTRLTVL.

V gene TRBV19 combines with J gene TRBJ1-1, with D tentatively TRBD1 (6 bases). This CDR3 has 13 residues. The V gene lost 5 bases and the J gene lost 6 bases, with 13 bases spanning the gap. Germline lookup yields CDR1 LNHDA and CDR2 SQIVND (reference sequence). CDR3 bases: TGTGCCAGTAGTCGGACCAGGGGCGCTGAAGCTTTCTTT. Residues: CASSRTRGAEAFF. Full variable domain (remainder filled in from reference TRBV19 and TRBJ1-1): DGGITQSPKYLFRKEGQNVTLSCEQNLNHDAMYWYRQDPGQGLRLIYYSQIVNDFQKGDIAEGYSVSREKKESFPLTVTSAQKNPTAFYLCASSRTRGAEAFFGQGTRLTVV.

This clone has a handful of counts. This sequence joins TRBV28 and TRBJ1-2, with a tentative D call TRBD1 (5 bases). Trimming removed 4 bases at V and 2 bases at J, with 14 bases between. CDR3 size: 15 residues. Germline CDR1 and CDR2: MDHEN and SYDVKM. The CDR3 region has the DNA TGTGCCAGCAGTTCCCACTCCGGGGGGAACTATGGCTACACCTTC. This codes for CASSSHSGGNYGYTF.

The V call is TRBV5-1, the J call TRBJ2-7, with D possibly matching TRBD1 (6 bases). Germline V gene sequence: CDR1 SGHRS, CDR2 YFSETQ. With 3 bases removed from V and 0 bases from J, the gap between germline ends came to 10 bases. The CDR3 totals 14 residues. DNA for the CDR3: TGCGCCAGCAGCTCGACAGGCGTCTCCTACGAGCAGTACTTC. Encoded protein: CASSSTGVSYEQYF.

The chain carries TRBV19 and TRBJ1-2; tentatively, D is TRBD1 (6 bases). This CDR3 contains 13 residues. Germline V gene lookup returns CDR1 LNHDA and CDR2 SQIVND (reference sequence). V was shortened by 4 bases and J by 2 bases, with 8 bases between the two germline ends. This chain's CDR3 is CASSTTGNYGYTF. DNA for the CDR3: TGTGCCAGTAGTACGACAGGAAACTATGGCTACACCTTC.

The rearrangement uses TRBV10-3 and TRBJ2-1; 7 bases line up with TRBD1. CDR3 length: 12 amino acids. V shed 10 bases, J shed 7 bases, and the junction held 7 bases outside the gene matches. Germline assignment: CDR1 ENHRY and CDR2 SYGVKD. The CDR3 spells CATRQGRNEQFF. CDR3 bases: TGTGCCACTCGACAGGGAAGGAATGAGCAGTTCTTC.

V gene TRBV6-5 combines with J gene TRBJ1-1; TRBD1 might be the D (5 bases). The CDR3 is made up of 15 amino acids. The V gene lost 1 base and the J gene lost 2 bases, with 11 bases spanning the gap. The germline V gene encodes CDR1 MNHEY and CDR2 SVGAGI. CDR3 region: CASSYYAGHNTEAFF. CDR3 DNA: TGTGCCAGCAGTTACTATGCAGGGCATAACACTGAAGCTTTCTTT.